The 8 T cell receptor beta chains below come from one sample, sequenced in a study of identifying expanded T cells in peripheral blood. Using immunoSEQ multiplex PCR, the repertoire was profiled, and TCRdb retains in-frame clones only, with some absent. Among over 100,000 clones listed, about 87% were seen once. Source material: blood. The receptors derive from a person between 18 and 75 years old in good health.

The chain employs TRBV5-1 and TRBJ2-1, with 8 nucleotides matching TRBD1. The CDR3 spans 16 residues. Trimming at V came to 2 bases and at J to 3 bases, leaving 7 bases not matched to a gene. Germline values: CDR1 SGHRS, CDR2 YFSETQ. The CDR3, as DNA: TGCGCCAGCAGCTTCACCCAGGGGGCTCTCTACAATGAGCAGTTCTTC. This sequence encodes CASSFTQGALYNEQFF.

The chain employs TRBV2 and TRBJ1-2; 7 nucleotides align to TRBD1. The CDR3 contains 14 residues. CDR1 is SNHLY and CDR2 is FYNNEI in the germline V gene. Losses at the gene ends were 6 bases for V and 5 bases for J; bases not matched to a gene: 9. The chain's CDR3 is CASRLQGLGYGYTF. DNA of the CDR3: TGTGCCAGCAGGCTACAGGGGTTAGGGTATGGCTACACCTTC.

The CDR3: CASSFGGDRPDTQYF. The CDR3 coding sequence is TGTGCCAGCAGCTTTGGTGGGGACCGACCAGATACGCAGTATTTT. V usage is TRBV5-4 and J usage is TRBJ2-3; TRBD1 or TRBD2 may be the D gene (5 bases each). In germline, CDR1 is SGHNT, CDR2 YYREEE (reference sequence). V was clipped by 2 bases and J by 4 bases, with 14 bases between them. The CDR3 consists of 15 residues.

The chain joins TRBV5-4 to TRBJ1-2; D ambiguous. Per the germline V gene, CDR1 is SGHNT and CDR2 is YYREEE (reference sequence). The CDR3 has 12 amino acids. Trimming removed 0 bases from V and 5 bases from J, with 5 bases in between. The CDR3 DNA is TGTGCCAGCAGCTTGGTCCTGTATGGCTACACCTTC. Encoded protein: CASSLVLYGYTF.

The rearrangement joins TRBV11-1 to TRBJ2-7, with no clear D. The ends were cut back, 3 bases at V and 2 bases at J, with 11 bases in the middle. The V gene's germline CDR1 is SGHAT and CDR2 FQDESV (reference sequence). There are 14 residues in the CDR3. CDR3 residues: CASSLVQTTYEQYF. The CDR3 region has the DNA TGTGCCAGCAGCTTGGTGCAGACCACCTACGAGCAGTACTTC.

The chain joins TRBV21-1 to TRBJ1-6. TRBV21-1 is given as a pseudogene. CDR3 length: 11 amino acids. The CDR3 region is CASAADSPLHF. CDR3 nucleotide sequence: TGTGCCAGCGCGGCCGATTCACCCCTCCACTTT.

With regard to this clone: At one boundary the junction diverges from the germline segment, which might be a read error. The gene calls are TRBV5-1 and TRBJ2-1; 8 bases align to TRBD2. CDR3 length: 15 amino acids. In germline, CDR1 is SGHRS, CDR2 YFSETQ. CDR3 in DNA: TGCGCCGGCAGCATGAGCGGGAGTTTTAACAATGAGCAGTTCTTC. It codes for CAGSMSGSFNNEQFF.

The chain recombines TRBV28 with TRBJ2-7; D is undetermined. Trimming removed 2 bases from V and 4 bases from J, with 3 bases in between. The germline gives CDR1 MDHEN, CDR2 SYDVKM. This CDR3 has 11 residues. This CDR3 reads CASSLAYEQYF. The CDR3 DNA sequence: TGTGCCAGCAGTTTAGCGTACGAGCAGTACTTC.